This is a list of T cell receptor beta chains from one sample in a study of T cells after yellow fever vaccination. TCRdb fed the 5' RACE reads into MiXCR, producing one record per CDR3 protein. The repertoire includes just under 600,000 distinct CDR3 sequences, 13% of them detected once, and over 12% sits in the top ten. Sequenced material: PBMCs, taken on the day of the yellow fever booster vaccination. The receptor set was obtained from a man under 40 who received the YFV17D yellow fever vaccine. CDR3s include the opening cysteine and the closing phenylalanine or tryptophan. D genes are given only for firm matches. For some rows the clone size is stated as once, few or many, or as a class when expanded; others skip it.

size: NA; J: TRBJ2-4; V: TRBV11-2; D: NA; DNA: TGTGCCAGCAGCGGGGTTTTAGCCAAAAACATTCAGTACTTC; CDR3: CASSGVLAKNIQYF
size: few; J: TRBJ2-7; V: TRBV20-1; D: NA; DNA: TGCAGTGCTGGAATCCCCGCCTACGAGCAGTACTTC; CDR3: CSAGIPAYEQYF
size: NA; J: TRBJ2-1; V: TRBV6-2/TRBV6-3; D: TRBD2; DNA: TGTGCCAGCAGTTCAAAGGCTAGCGGGAGGTGGCATGAGCAGTTCTTC; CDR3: CASSSKASGRWHEQFF
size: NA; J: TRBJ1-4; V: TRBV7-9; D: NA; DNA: TGTGCCAGCGGATCAGGGGTGGGGAATGAAAAACTGTTTTTT; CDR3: CASGSGVGNEKLFF
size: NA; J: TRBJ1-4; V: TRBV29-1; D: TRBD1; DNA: TGCAGCGCCGCAGGGGGCGCCACTAATGAAAAACTGTTTTTT; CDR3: CSAAGGATNEKLFF
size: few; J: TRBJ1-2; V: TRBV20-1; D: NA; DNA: TGCAGTGCTAGAGATAACCGTGGCTACACCTTC; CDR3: CSARDNRGYTF
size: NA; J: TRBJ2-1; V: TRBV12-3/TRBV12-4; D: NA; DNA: TGTGCCAGCAGCACGAGTCCCGGTATGGGAGACAATGAGCAGTTCTTC; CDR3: CASSTSPGMGDNEQFF
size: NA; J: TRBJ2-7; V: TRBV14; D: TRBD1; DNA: TGTGCCAGCAGCCCGACAGGGGCCTCCTACGAGCAGTACTTC; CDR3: CASSPTGASYEQYF
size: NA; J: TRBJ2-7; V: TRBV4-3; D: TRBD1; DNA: TGCGCCAGCAGCCAGGGGGACAGGTGGTCCTACGAGCAGTACTTC; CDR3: CASSQGDRWSYEQYF
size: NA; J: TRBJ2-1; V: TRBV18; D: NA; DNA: TGTGCCAGCTCACCACGGAGTGGGACTAATGAGCAGTTCTTC; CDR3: CASSPRSGTNEQFF
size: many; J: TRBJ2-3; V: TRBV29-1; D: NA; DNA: TGCAGCGTTACTCCTAGGGGCACAGATACGCAGTATTTT; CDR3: CSVTPRGTDTQYF
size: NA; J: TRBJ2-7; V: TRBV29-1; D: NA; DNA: TGCAGCGTTGGAGGGAGATCCGGGAATTCCTACGAGCAGTACTTC; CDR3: CSVGGRSGNSYEQYF